Here is one T cell receptor (beta chain) with its context. The antigen this receptor binds is unknown. Base qualities were left out, and no much larger clone turns up one base away. The cohort comprised fewer than 700 healthy bone marrow donors. At the time of sampling, all cohort members were nominally healthy, though unrecorded immune exposures were likely present. The donor tested CMV seronegative, placing the donor among the 352 seronegative members of the cohort. Each donor provided a peripheral blood sample, and peripheral blood mononuclear cells were used for TCR beta sequencing. Genomic DNA extraction from the blood cell samples was performed with the Qiagen DNeasy Blood Extraction Kit. This entry is derived from a study of cytomegalovirus exposure and HLA in healthy donors (dated by TCRdb to about 2017). Study-wide context: According to an earlier analysis of a few hundred of the donors, some 170 million T cells yielded 117 million unique TCR beta sequences and about 300 Gb of sequence data. An early release covering over 500 HLA-typed donors comprised around 300 gigabases of sequencing data and tens of millions of unique TCR sequences. The genetic ancestry cluster associated with self-reported Caucasian donors included over 80% of the approximately 410 genotyped donors. The aim of the study was to test whether cataloging public T cell receptors could identify signatures of past pathogen exposure. Using immunosequencing, the study profiled T cell repertoires from around 680 subjects and related those repertoires to cytomegalovirus serostatus. Besides the first cohort of hundreds of subjects, a separate validation cohort made up of 120 different subjects was used. High-throughput TCR immunosequencing, statistical association of individual TCRs with disease status, and machine learning were combined to predict cytomegalovirus infection status. To study patterns of TCR occurrence, a later analysis re-analyzed previously published TCR beta repertoires from 650 to 750 donors and added high-resolution HLA genotyping. In the later analysis, no new phenotypic data were used to find candidate immune exposures; instead, reliance was placed on TCR beta sequences and their occurrence across donors. To decide whether each TCR beta V gene segment behaved as functional or pseudogenic, an earlier analysis of several hundred of the donors relied on high-throughput TCR beta sequencing. Donor age, sex, ethnicity and CMV serostatus were collected together with the repertoire data. A later genetic analysis used genome-wide SNP genotypes for about 60% of the roughly 670 donors, treating that subset as a discovery cohort. All discovery cohort repertoires had been generated on a single sequencing platform. HLA typing covered class I and class II loci at four-digit resolution. The number of donors typed differed by locus, with roughly 620-640 for A, B, C, DRB1 and DQB1, over 500 for DQA1, 600 to 610 for DPA1, and 450 to 480 for DPB1. Several DR-DQ haplotypes were handled as single units for association and clustering because linkage in the cohort was strong. Among roughly 370 genotyped donors of the cohort, an average of approximately 250,000 unique TCR beta nucleotide sequences were sequenced per donor, around a sixth of them non-productive.

The CDR3 numbers 15 residues from cysteine through phenylalanine. The retained sequence is limited to the CDR3, 45 bases, with the frame set at the first base. The germline V end is reduced by 6 bases and the J end by 6 bases; junction bases left unmatched: 10. As encoded in the germline V gene, CDR1 is SNHLY while CDR2 is FYNNEI. On the study overall, not on this receptor specifically: Assigning TCR associations to individual alleles was difficult when HLA alleles, especially DR and DQ, strongly co-occurred. This cohort had only TCR beta chains sequenced, and the lack of alpha or paired-chain data limited which features could be detected. Most CMV-associated TCR beta chains appeared to be HLA-restricted in a later analysis, and the HLA associations seemed to be driven largely by CMV exposure. Linkage disequilibrium might explain the correlated functional status among segregating V segments, but an unknown experimental factor could not be excluded. A later genetic analysis associated a missense DCLRE1C variant with V-gene and J-gene trimming of TCR beta chains, and an independent cohort replicated the association. Compared with the roughly 700-donor mean, donors in an Asian-associated ancestry cluster had fewer N-insertions in productive TCRs, according to a later genetic analysis. In an earlier analysis of 587 of the donors, most TCR beta V segments appeared in productive rearrangements about 87% or about 30% of the time, broadly matching IMGT annotations. The 87-base-pair reads could not distinguish some IMGT-functional V segments, including TRBV6-2 and TRBV6-3, so those segments were excluded. The study listed 164 TCR beta chains as associated with cytomegalovirus. A further reported finding was that TCR beta sequences accurately predicted the HLA-A and HLA-B alleles for most subjects in the first cohort. Because HLA typing was unavailable for some donors at each locus, only the typed subset was used in association tests. In a later analysis, HLA-associated TCR beta chains were found to be more clonally expanded and to have lower generation probabilities than equally common non-associated chains. According to the authors, the approach could potentially be generalized to other disease states and immunological phenotypes. In a later analysis, the rate of TCR association differed among HLA loci, with DRB1 alleles having the most associated TCRs and HLA-C alleles having the fewest. For the cohort, immune exposure information was limited to CMV serostatus. A cluster of highly shared sequence variants was judged likely to be a technical artifact of the sequencing pipeline. A later analysis associated some 17,000 TCR beta sequences with specific HLA alleles at a false discovery rate of 0.05. According to a later analysis, parvovirus B19, influenza, CMV and Epstein-Barr virus appeared linked to several top co-occurrence clusters. While some public TCRs were present in many individuals, most TCR sequences turned up only very rarely across donors. The classifier was reported to diagnose cytomegalovirus status with high specificity and sensitivity in both the original cohort and the validation cohort. Because counts were too low, seventeen rarely observed V segments, including chromosome 9 orphons, were excluded from the earlier analysis of 587 of the donors. In vitro tests confirmed that three of the cytomegalovirus-associated TCR beta chains recognize cytomegalovirus antigens. Sequencing depth was assumed to be roughly uniform across donors in the presence/absence analyses, though that assumption may not hold.

The receptor library was made with the immunoSEQ multiplex PCR assay. For the multiplex PCR, a mixture combining 60 forward primers for TCR Vbeta segments and 13 reverse primers for TCR Jbeta segments was used. Amplification of the CDR3 region of rearranged TCR beta genes was performed with a multiplex PCR assay on genomic DNA. The Illumina HiSeq System was used to sequence the amplified TCR beta libraries as 87-base-pair reads. In the paper's pipeline: A later analysis counted tens of millions of unique TCR beta chains across the approximately 700 repertoires, and some 11 million of these chains were shared by at least two donors. To remove PCR and sequencing errors, raw reads were error-corrected and collapsed into unique sequences using a nearest-neighbor algorithm that merged closely related sequences. To assign V, D and J gene segments, CDR3 sequences were aligned to IMGT reference sequences. For a sequence to be retained, at least a six-nucleotide match to both a V gene segment and a J gene segment was required. A rearrangement counted as productive if the CDR3 had no stop codons and remained in frame with V and J, and every other rearrangement counted as non-productive. Following IMGT convention, CDR3 was defined as the stretch from the second conserved V-encoded cysteine to the conserved J-encoded phenylalanine. In an earlier analysis of 550 to 650 of the donors, sequences lacking an unambiguous match to a single V gene segment were excluded. In an earlier analysis of more than 500 of the donors, a V segment was called functional when productive rearrangements were above 56.7%, and segregating when the standard deviation between donors exceeded 5%. A statistical classification framework was built to diagnose cytomegalovirus status from the catalog of TCR beta chain sequences. A later analysis assigned V and J genes by comparing TCR nucleotide sequences with IMGT/GENE-DB human TR gene sequences. Using the TCRdist pipeline, a later analysis assigned CDR3 sequences along with most-parsimonious VDJ recombination scenarios. A later analysis defined each TCR beta chain by its CDR3 amino acid sequence plus V-gene family, and excluded reads lacking a unique V-gene family. A later analysis removed roughly 590 highly shared, low-generation-probability nucleotide sequences to deal with suspected cross-contamination and a sequencing artifact. In a later analysis, a clonal expansion index for each public chain was calculated from normalized within-repertoire ranks of inferred template counts. In a later analysis, generation probabilities were computed using a VDJ recombination model fitted to out-of-frame rearrangements, and the results were checked against IGoR. Hypergeometric tests were used in a later analysis to score TCR-TCR, TCR-HLA and TCR-CMV co-occurrence, with a repertoire-size bias correction applied to the TCR pairs. A later analysis estimated false discovery rates by permuting HLA or CMV assignments 20 times. A later analysis grouped co-occurring TCRs with DBSCAN, adding TCRdist sequence similarity when clustering within HLA-allele-positive subsets. For co-occurrence clustering, repertoires with fewer than 30,000 or more than 120,000 public chains were excluded, along with five repertoires with anomalous nucleotide sharing. Entries here come from immuneACCESS through TCRdb and include only in-frame sequences with V and J called. Some clones fail to appear in such tables; in the studies checked, an unresolved V gene covers under half of the shortfall, and the cause of the remainder is unknown. V and J calls and clone size are copied from that table; D and trimming were computed from the DNA. The sample includes 130,000 to 150,000 clones, with roughly 80% observed a single time. The top ten clonotypes cover 4.5% to 5.5% of the sample.

The source material was PBMCs. The receptor chain draws on TRBV2 and TRBJ1-5, and 8 junctional nucleotides match TRBD1. This TCR was sampled from a man aged 40-49 years in good health and CMV-seronegative. The DNA sequence is TGTGCCAGCAGCAGCGGGGCAGGGGGCGGTCAGCCCCAGCATTTT. Its translation is CASSSGAGGGQPQHF.